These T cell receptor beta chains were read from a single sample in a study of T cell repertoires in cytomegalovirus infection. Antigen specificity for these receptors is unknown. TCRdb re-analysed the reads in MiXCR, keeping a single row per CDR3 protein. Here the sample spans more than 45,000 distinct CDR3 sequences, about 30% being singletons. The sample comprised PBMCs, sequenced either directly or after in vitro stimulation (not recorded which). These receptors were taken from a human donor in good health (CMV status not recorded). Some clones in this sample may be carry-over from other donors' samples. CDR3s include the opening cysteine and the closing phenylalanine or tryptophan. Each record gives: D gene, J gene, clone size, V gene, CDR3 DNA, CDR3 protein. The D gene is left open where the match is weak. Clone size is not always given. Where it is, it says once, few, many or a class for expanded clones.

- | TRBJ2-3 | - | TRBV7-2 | TGTGCCAGCAACCCTCTGGGGAGGGGGAGCACAGATACGCAGTATTTT | CASNPLGRGSTDTQYF
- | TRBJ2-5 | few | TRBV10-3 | TGTGCCACACGTACGGGGGAGGCGGTTGGAAGCCAAGAGACCCAGTACTTC | CATRTGEAVGSQETQYF
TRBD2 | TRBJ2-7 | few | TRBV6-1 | TGTGCCAGCAGGAGAGAGGGAGGGCCTTACGAGCAGTACTTC | CASRREGGPYEQYF
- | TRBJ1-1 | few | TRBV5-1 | TGCGCCAGCAGCTTGGAGGTCAGGGGGAACACTGAAGCTTTCTTT | CASSLEVRGNTEAFF
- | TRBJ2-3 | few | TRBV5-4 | TGTGCCAGCAGCTGGGCTACAGATACGCAGTATTTT | CASSWATDTQYF
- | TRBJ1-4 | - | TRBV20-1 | TGCAGTGCTAGGGCCTGGGTCAATGAAAAACTGTTTTTT | CSARAWVNEKLFF
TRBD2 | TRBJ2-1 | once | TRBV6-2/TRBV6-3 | TGTGCCAGCACCCCTACGATGGGTAGCGGGAGTTACAATGAGCAGTTCTTC | CASTPTMGSGSYNEQFF
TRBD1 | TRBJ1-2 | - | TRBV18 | TGTGCCAGCTCACCAATCGCGGGACAGGAGGCGGTGGGCTACACCTTC | CASSPIAGQEAVGYTF
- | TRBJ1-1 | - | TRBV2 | TGTGCCAGCAACGGAGAGGGAGGCACTGAAGCTTTCTTT | CASNGEGGTEAFF
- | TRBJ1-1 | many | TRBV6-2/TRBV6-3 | TGTGCCAGCAGACAATGGGGATTTTTAGGACAGAACACTGAAGCTTTCTTT | CASRQWGFLGQNTEAFF
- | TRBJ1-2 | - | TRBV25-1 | TGTGCCAGCAGTGAAGTCCTTGGGGCCGACGGTAACTATGGCTACACCTTC | CASSEVLGADGNYGYTF
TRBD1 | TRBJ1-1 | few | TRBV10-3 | TGTGCCATCAGATCGGACAGGGGTGGCACTGAAGCTTTCTTT | CAIRSDRGGTEAFF
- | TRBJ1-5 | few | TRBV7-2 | TGTGCCAGCAGCCAACAGGGAAGTCAGCCCCAGCATTTT | CASSQQGSQPQHF
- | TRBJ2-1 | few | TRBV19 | TGTGCCAGTAGTGGGTGGGGAAGCTCCTACAATGAGCAGTTCTTC | CASSGWGSSYNEQFF
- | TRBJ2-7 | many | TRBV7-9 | TGTGCCAGCAGCTCCCGGGACTCTCCCTACGAGCAGTACTTC | CASSSRDSPYEQYF
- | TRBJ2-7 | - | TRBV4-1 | TGCGCCAGCAGCCAAGGACGGGGTATTCCGTACGAGCAGTACTTC | CASSQGRGIPYEQYF
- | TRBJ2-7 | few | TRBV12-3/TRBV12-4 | TGTGCCAGCAGTTTACAGGGTCCCTACGAGCAGTACTTC | CASSLQGPYEQYF
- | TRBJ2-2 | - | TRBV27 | TGTGCCAGCACTCTGCTAGGGGGAGCAACCGGGGAGCTGTTTTTT | CASTLLGGATGELFF
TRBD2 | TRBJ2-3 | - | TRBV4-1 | TGCGCCAGCAGCCAACCGAGTCCGACTAGCGGGGAGACAGATACGCAGTATTTT | CASSQPSPTSGETDTQYF
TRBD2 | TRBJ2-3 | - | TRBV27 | TGTGCCAGCAGTCCCGCGGGGGGGGTTCCAGATACGCAGTATTTT | CASSPAGGVPDTQYF
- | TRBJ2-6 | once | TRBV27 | TGTGCCATCAGGGCCTCTGGGGCCAACGTCCTGACTTTC | CAIRASGANVLTF
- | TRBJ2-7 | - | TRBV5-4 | TGTGCCAGCAGCGGCGGGACACACTCCTACGAGCAGTACTTC | CASSGGTHSYEQYF
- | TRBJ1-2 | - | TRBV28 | TGTGCCAGCAGTCCACGGGCCCTCTATGGCTACACCTTC | CASSPRALYGYTF
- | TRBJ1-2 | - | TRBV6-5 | TGTGCCAGCAGTTACTCAGGGGGAGTTAACTATGGCTACACCTTC | CASSYSGGVNYGYTF
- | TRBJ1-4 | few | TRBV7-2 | TGTGCCAGCAGCGTTCTAGGCCGGGTGGCTGAAAAACTGTTTTTT | CASSVLGRVAEKLFF
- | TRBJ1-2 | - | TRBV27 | TGTGCCAGCAGTTTATACCGGGACTACGGCTACACCTTC | CASSLYRDYGYTF
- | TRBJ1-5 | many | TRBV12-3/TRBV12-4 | TGTGCCAGCAGTCCAAATGGATACAATCAGCCCCAGCATTTT | CASSPNGYNQPQHF
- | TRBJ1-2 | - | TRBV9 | TGTGCCACCACGGCCCAGACCCGTAACTATGGCTACACCTTC | CATTAQTRNYGYTF
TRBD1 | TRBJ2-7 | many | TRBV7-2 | TGTGCCAGCAGCTTAGTAGGTGGGCCAGGGGGCGAGCAGTACTTC | CASSLVGGPGGEQYF
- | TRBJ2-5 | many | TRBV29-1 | TGCAGCGTTCTGGGGGGCCGGGAGACCCAGTACTTC | CSVLGGRETQYF
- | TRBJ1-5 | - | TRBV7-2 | TGTGCCAGCAGACGGAGTAGCAATCAGCCCCAGCATTTT | CASRRSSNQPQHF
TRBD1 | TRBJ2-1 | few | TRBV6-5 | TGTGCCAGCAGGAGGGGACAGCGAAATGAGCAGTTCTTC | CASRRGQRNEQFF
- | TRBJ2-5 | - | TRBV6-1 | TGTGCCAGCAGTTACACCCCCGGGACCGCAGGGGGGGTTGACCAGTACTTC | CASSYTPGTAGGVDQYF
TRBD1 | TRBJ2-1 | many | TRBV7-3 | TGTGCCAGCAGCTCCAGGACCGGGACAGGGAACAATGAGCAGTTCTTC | CASSSRTGTGNNEQFF
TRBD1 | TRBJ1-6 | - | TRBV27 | TGTGCCAGCAGGGGAACAGGGGGCCAATCACCCCTCCACTTT | CASRGTGGQSPLHF